Below are 17 T cell receptor beta chains sequenced from a single sample in a study of T cells after posttransplantation cyclophosphamide. The table came from immunoSEQ multiplex PCR; TCRdb's copy has only in-frame clones and leaves some out. Here the sample spans roughly 49,000 clones, 70% to 90% being singletons. The sequenced sample consisted of PBMCs. The receptor set was obtained from a man younger than 45 with a blood cancer, CMV-positive, and with a related stem cell donor.

The genes are TRBV15 and TRBJ2-1, with TRBD2 as a possible D gene (6 bases). V lost 3 bases to trimming and J lost 2 bases, with 8 bases between them. CDR1 LNHNV and CDR2 YYDKDF come from the germline V gene (reference sequence). This CDR3 is built from 14 residues. CDR3 DNA: TGTGCCACCAGCAGGGGGGAGGCCTACAATGAGCAGTTCTTC. It specifies CATSRGEAYNEQFF.

The V call is TRBV10-2, the J call TRBJ2-7; the match to TRBD1 covers 7 bases. The CDR3 has 16 residues. The germline CDR1 and CDR2 sequences are WSHSY and SAAADI. The trim removed 0 bases at V and 9 bases at J, leaving 14 bases unmatched. The CDR3 loop is CASSESRQGPLGGQYF. The CDR3 DNA reads as TGCGCCAGCAGTGAGTCAAGACAGGGCCCCCTAGGGGGGCAGTACTTC.

CDR3 loop: CASSFSGAHNEQFF. Written as DNA, the CDR3 is TGTGCCAGCAGCTTCTCAGGTGCCCACAATGAGCAGTTCTTC. The J gene is TRBJ2-1, the V gene TRBV5-6; D remains unclear. Germline assignment: CDR1 SGHDT and CDR2 YYEEEE. This CDR3 is 14 amino acids long. Trimming cost V 2 bases and J 5 bases, with 11 bases left between them.

The chain joins TRBV4-1 to TRBJ1-1, with a tentative D call TRBD1 (5 bases). The CDR3 contains 18 residues. Germline loops: CDR1 MGHRA, CDR2 YSYEKL. V shed 1 base and J shed 5 bases, with 23 bases lying between them. CDR3 residues: CASSQVVRKGTGRTEAFF. DNA for the CDR3: TGCGCCAGCAGCCAAGTTGTAAGGAAAGGGACCGGGAGGACTGAAGCTTTCTTT.

The CDR3 here is CASSPTGGGLHEQYF. The CDR3 coding sequence is TGTGCCAGCAGCCCTACAGGGGGCGGTCTCCACGAGCAGTACTTC. V gene TRBV6-5 combines with J gene TRBJ2-7; TRBD1 aligns across 9 bases. CDR3 size: 15 residues. Germline V gene lookup returns CDR1 MNHEY and CDR2 SVGAGI. Unmatched junction bases numbered 11, after V lost 6 bases and J lost 5 bases.

V and J are TRBV6-6 and TRBJ1-3; D not certain. This CDR3 has 14 amino acids. Germline assignment: CDR1 MNHNY and CDR2 SVGAGI (reference sequence). Trimming stripped 4 bases from V and 0 bases from J, with 7 bases between. The CDR3: CASSFGSSGNTIYF. For the CDR3, the DNA is TGTGCCAGCAGTTTCGGGAGCTCTGGAAACACCATATATTTT.

V gene TRBV28 combines with J gene TRBJ2-7; 12 nucleotides match TRBD2. Germline V gene sequence: CDR1 MDHEN, CDR2 SYDVKM. The junction had 8 bases not matched to a gene; V was cut back by 6 bases and J by 5 bases. The CDR3 covers 15 residues. CDR3: CASSAPRLAGDEQYF. The CDR3 DNA reads TGTGCCAGCAGCGCCCCGAGACTAGCGGGAGACGAGCAGTACTTC.

The V and J genes are TRBV7-2 and TRBJ2-3; perhaps TRBD2 as D (6 bases). The CDR3 has 15 amino acids. Germline loops: CDR1 SGHTA, CDR2 FQGNSA. V lost 6 bases and J 6 bases, leaving 19 bases between the germline ends. The CDR3 bases are TGTGCCAGCAGTTTAAGCGGGCTGATCGGGGATACGCAGTATTTT. Protein sequence: CASSLSGLIGDTQYF.

This chain links TRBV9 with TRBJ1-2; 7 bases match TRBD1. Trimming cost V 5 bases and J 3 bases; bases outside gene matches: 1. The CDR3 sequence is 12 residues long. The germline V gene encodes CDR1 SGDLS and CDR2 YYNGEE. The CDR3 bases are TGTGCCAGCAGTGGACAGGACTATGGCTACACCTTC. This encodes CASSGQDYGYTF.

V and J are TRBV21-1 and TRBJ2-3; TRBD2 is taken as the D call from the table, unchecked against the DNA. TRBV21-1 is given as a pseudogene. The CDR3 has 16 amino acids. The CDR3 DNA is TGTGCCAGCAGCAAAGTCGGCGGGCGGGGCACAGATACGCAGTATTTT. Translating it yields CASSKVGGRGTDTQYF.

V gene TRBV2 combines with J gene TRBJ1-6; 7 nucleotides align to TRBD1. This CDR3 contains 14 residues. CDR1 SNHLY and CDR2 FYNNEI come from the germline V gene. V lost 5 bases and J lost 7; bases outside the gene matches: 5. As DNA, the CDR3 is TGTGCCAGCAGTTACCGGGACAGCAATTCACCCCTCCACTTT. This sequence encodes CASSYRDSNSPLHF. Drawing the rest from reference TRBV2 and TRBJ1-6, the complete variable domain is EPEVTQTPSHQVTQMGQEVILRCVPISNHLYFYWYRQILGQKVEFLVSFYNNEISEKSEIFDDQFSVERPDGSNFTLKIRSTKLEDSAMYFCASSYRDSNSPLHFGNGTRLTVT.

This clone was seen a few times. The genes are TRBV5-6 and TRBJ2-7, with D maybe TRBD1 (5 bases). V gave up 4 bases and J gave up 6 bases, with 14 bases separating them. Germline CDR1 and CDR2: SGHDT and YYEEEE. CDR3 length: 13 residues. CDR3 sequence reads: CASSLQPRGEQYF. The CDR3 coding sequence is TGTGCCAGCAGCCTTCAGCCTAGGGGCGAGCAGTACTTC.

CDR3 nucleotides: TGCAGCGTTGGGGATGACAGGGGGTACGAGCAGTACTTC. Amino acids: CSVGDDRGYEQYF. The gene calls are TRBV29-1 and TRBJ2-7; 9 bases match TRBD1. CDR1 SQVTM and CDR2 ANQGSEA come from the germline V gene. The CDR3 loop spans 13 amino acids. The J segment lost 4 bases and the V segment lost 4 bases, leaving 5 bases of the junction unmatched.

The J gene is TRBJ2-7, the V gene TRBV11-2; 7 nucleotides align to TRBD1. CDR1 and CDR2 (germline): SGHAT, FQNNGV. J gave up 2 bases and V 1 base, and 5 bases lay outside the gene matches. CDR3 length: 15 amino acids. The CDR3 bases are TGTGCCAGCAGCTTAGTAAGGACAGGACCCTACGAGCAGTACTTC. Protein: CASSLVRTGPYEQYF.

This chain's CDR3 is CSVVSQTVKAPNYGYTF. CDR3 coding DNA: TGCAGCGTTGTGAGTCAGACAGTCAAGGCACCTAACTATGGCTACACCTTC. This chain joins TRBV29-1 and TRBJ1-2; weak D call: TRBD1 (5 bases). The V gene lost 4 bases and the J gene lost 0 bases, with 21 bases spanning the gap. The CDR3 consists of 17 residues. Germline lookup yields CDR1 SQVTM and CDR2 ANQGSEA.

This clone has only one observation. The chain joins TRBV7-2 to TRBJ2-5; maybe TRBD1 (7 bases). The CDR3 length is 15 residues. V gave up 1 base and J gave up 4 bases, with 13 bases separating them. Germline CDR1 reads SGHTA; CDR2 reads FQGNSA. In nucleotides, the CDR3 is TGTGCCAGCAGCTTAGTCGGGCAGGGGGGAGAGACCCAGTACTTC. Translation gives CASSLVGQGGETQYF. The complete variable domain, with remaining parts taken from reference TRBV7-2 and TRBJ2-5, reads GAGVSQSPSNKVTEKGKDVELRCDPISGHTALYWYRQSLGQGLEFLIYFQGNSAPDKSGLPSDRFSAERTGGSVSTLTIQRTQQEDSAVYLCASSLVGQGGETQYFGPGTRLLVL.

This chain links TRBV6-1 with TRBJ2-1; 11 positions agree with TRBD2. J lost 8 bases, V lost 4 bases, and 10 bases had no gene match. Germline V gene sequence: CDR1 MNHNS, CDR2 SASEGT. This CDR3 has 16 amino acids. For the CDR3, the DNA is TGTGCCAGCAGTGCATTAGCGGGAGGGCCCCCTCATGAGCAGTTCTTC. As protein: CASSALAGGPPHEQFF.